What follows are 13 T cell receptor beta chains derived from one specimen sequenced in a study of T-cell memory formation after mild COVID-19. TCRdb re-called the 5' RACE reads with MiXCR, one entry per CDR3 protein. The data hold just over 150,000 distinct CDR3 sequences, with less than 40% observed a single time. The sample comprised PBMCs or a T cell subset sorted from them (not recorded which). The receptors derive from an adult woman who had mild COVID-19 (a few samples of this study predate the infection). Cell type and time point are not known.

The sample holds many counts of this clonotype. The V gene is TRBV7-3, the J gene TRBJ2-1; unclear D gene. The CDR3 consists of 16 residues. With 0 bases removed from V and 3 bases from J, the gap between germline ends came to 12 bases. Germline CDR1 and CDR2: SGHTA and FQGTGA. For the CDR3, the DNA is TGTGCCAGCAGCTTAACTAGCTCTACCTACTACAATGAGCAGTTCTTC. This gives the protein CASSLTSSTYYNEQFF.

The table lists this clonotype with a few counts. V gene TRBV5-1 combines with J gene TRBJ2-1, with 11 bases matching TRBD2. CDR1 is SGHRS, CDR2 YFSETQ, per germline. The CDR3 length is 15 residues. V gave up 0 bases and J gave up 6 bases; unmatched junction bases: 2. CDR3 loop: CASSLALAGGNEQFF. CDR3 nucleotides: TGCGCCAGCAGCTTGGCGCTAGCGGGGGGCAATGAGCAGTTCTTC.

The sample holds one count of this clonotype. The CDR3 nucleotides read TGTGCCAGCAGTAATCAGGGCGGTCAGCCCCAGCATTTT. This codes for CASSNQGGQPQHF. V usage is TRBV6-1 and J usage is TRBJ1-5, with TRBD1 as a possible D gene (5 bases). This CDR3 region has 13 residues. The V gene lost 5 bases and the J gene lost 6 bases, with 11 bases spanning the gap. Germline V gene lookup returns CDR1 MNHNS and CDR2 SASEGT.

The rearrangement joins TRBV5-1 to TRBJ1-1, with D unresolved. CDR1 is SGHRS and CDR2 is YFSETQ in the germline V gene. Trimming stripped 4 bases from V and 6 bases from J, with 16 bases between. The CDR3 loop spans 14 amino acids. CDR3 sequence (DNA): TGCGCCAGCAGCGTACAGCCTGAGAGCGCTGAAGCTTTCTTT. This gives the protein CASSVQPESAEAFF.

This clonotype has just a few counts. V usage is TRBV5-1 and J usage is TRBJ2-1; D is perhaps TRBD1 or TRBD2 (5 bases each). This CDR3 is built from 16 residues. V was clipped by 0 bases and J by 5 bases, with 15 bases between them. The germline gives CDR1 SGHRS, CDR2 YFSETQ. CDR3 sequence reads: CASSLGFGTLDNEQFF. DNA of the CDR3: TGCGCCAGCAGCTTGGGCTTCGGGACCCTGGACAATGAGCAGTTCTTC.

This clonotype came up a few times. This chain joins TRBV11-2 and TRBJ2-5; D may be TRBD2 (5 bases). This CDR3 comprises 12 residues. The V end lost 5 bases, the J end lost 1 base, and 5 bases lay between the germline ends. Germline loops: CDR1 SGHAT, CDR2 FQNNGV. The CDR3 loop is CASSLAQETQYF. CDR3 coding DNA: TGTGCCAGCAGCCTAGCCCAAGAGACCCAGTACTTC.

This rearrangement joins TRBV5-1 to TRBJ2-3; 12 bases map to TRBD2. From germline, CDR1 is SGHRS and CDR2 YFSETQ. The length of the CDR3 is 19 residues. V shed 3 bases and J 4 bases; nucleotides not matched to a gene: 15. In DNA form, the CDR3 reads TGCGCCAGCAGCTCCAGACTAGCGGGAGTTAAAGATTTGGCAGATACGCAGTATTTT. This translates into CASSSRLAGVKDLADTQYF. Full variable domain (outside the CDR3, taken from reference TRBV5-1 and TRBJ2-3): KAGVTQTPRYLIKTRGQQVTLSCSPISGHRSVSWYQQTPGQGLQFLFEYFSETQRNKGNFPGRFSGRQFSNSRSEMNVSTLELGDSALYLCASSSRLAGVKDLADTQYFGPGTRLTVL.

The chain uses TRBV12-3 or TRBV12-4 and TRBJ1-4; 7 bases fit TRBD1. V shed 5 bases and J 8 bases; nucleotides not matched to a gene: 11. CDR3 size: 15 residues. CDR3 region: CASSPRTGQGEKLFF. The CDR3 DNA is TGTGCCAGCAGTCCGCGGACAGGTCAGGGGGAAAAACTGTTTTTT.

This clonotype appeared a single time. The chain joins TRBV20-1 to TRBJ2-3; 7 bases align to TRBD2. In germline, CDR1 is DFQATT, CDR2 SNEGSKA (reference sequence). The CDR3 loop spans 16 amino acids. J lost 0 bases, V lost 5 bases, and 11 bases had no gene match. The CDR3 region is CSAAARSGASTDTQYF. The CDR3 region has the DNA TGCAGTGCTGCTGCTCGGAGCGGGGCTAGCACAGATACGCAGTATTTT.

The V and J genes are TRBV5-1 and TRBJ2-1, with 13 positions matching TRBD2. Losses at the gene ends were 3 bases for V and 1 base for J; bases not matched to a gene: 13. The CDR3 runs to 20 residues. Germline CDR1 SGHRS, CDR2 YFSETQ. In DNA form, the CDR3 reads TGCGCCAGCAGCTCTCCAACTAGCGGGGGGGCTATTGGGTCCTACAATGAGCAGTTCTTC. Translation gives CASSSPTSGGAIGSYNEQFF. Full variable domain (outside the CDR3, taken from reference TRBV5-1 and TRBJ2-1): KAGVTQTPRYLIKTRGQQVTLSCSPISGHRSVSWYQQTPGQGLQFLFEYFSETQRNKGNFPGRFSGRQFSNSRSEMNVSTLELGDSALYLCASSSPTSGGAIGSYNEQFFGPGTRLTVL.

The CDR3 region is CASSLGTGGVTEAFF. In DNA, the CDR3 is TGCGCCAGCAGCTTGGGGACAGGGGGGGTCACTGAAGCTTTCTTT. The rearrangement links TRBV5-1 to TRBJ1-1; 10 bases are shared with TRBD1. The trim removed 0 bases at V and 4 bases at J, leaving 3 bases unmatched. The CDR3 consists of 15 residues. CDR1 and CDR2 from the germline V gene are SGHRS and YFSETQ.

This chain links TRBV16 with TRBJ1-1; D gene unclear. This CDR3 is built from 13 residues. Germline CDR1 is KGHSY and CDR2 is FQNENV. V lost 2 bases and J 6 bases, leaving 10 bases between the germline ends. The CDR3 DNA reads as TGTGCCAGCAGCCAAGGGCGCGGTCCTGAAGCTTTCTTT. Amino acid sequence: CASSQGRGPEAFF.

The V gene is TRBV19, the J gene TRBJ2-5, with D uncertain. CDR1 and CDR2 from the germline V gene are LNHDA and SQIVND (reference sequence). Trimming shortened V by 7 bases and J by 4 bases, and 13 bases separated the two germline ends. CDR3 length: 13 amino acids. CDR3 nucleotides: TGTGCCAGTACCCAGGACCATCGAGAGACCCAGTACTTC. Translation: CASTQDHRETQYF.